This TCR beta chain was obtained from a study of T cells in Graves' hyperthyroidism and ophthalmopathy. Study context: Before any treatment, at initial diagnosis, peripheral blood was collected.

The CDR3 regions of TCR beta were amplified from RNA transcripts. First-round RT-PCR of the TCR CDR3 relied on the HTBI primer set. Each CDR3 protein gets one entry after TCRdb re-called the multiplex PCR reads with MiXCR. This table has about 410,000 distinct CDR3 sequences, 14% to 15% appearing once. The study, taken as a whole, reports: Most thyroid clonotypes expanded above 0.001 were also detected in blood.

The authors obtained PBMCs from around 10 ml of fresh peripheral blood. This clonotype was seen more than once but under ten times. The antigen remains unidentified. Trimming took 6 bases from V and 6 from J, leaving 12 bases between them. This CDR3 is 12 amino acids long. CDR1 and CDR2 from the germline V gene are DFQATT and SNEGSKA (reference sequence). This TCR came from a man between 18 and 35 years old with Graves' ophthalmopathy. The V gene is TRBV20-1, the J gene TRBJ2-1, with a possible D match to TRBD2 (5 bases). The sequencing input was blood. The CDR3 sequence: CSAATRVNEQFF. The CDR3 nucleotides are TGCAGTGCGGCTACGAGGGTCAATGAGCAGTTCTTC.